This T cell receptor (beta chain) emerged from a study of T cell changes during pregnancy in multiple sclerosis (dated by TCRdb to between 2017 and 2020). General notes on the study: The study looked at changes in the T cell repertoire across pregnancy in women with multiple sclerosis.

The germline V gene yields SGHVS for CDR1 and FQNEAQ for CDR2. Counted from cysteine to phenylalanine, this CDR3 has 13 amino acids. Kept here is only the CDR3 DNA, which spans 39 bases and is read in frame from base 1. Compared with germline, V lacks 8 bases and J lacks 5 bases; bases without a gene match: 1. Comment on this clone: Its antigen has not been determined. Per-nucleotide qualities are absent, and no much larger clonotype sits a single base away.

Library prep was done by the immunoSEQ multiplex PCR assay. TCRdb provides this immuneACCESS table in a form limited to in-frame rearrangements. Some clones are lacking; in checked studies, under half of them reflect an unresolved V gene, and why the rest are absent is not known. The sample data list tens of thousands of clones, and roughly nine tenths of these were observed just once. The ten largest clonotypes hold 2.8% of the sample. The sequences come from peripheral blood, collected in the third trimester of pregnancy. Rearrangement joined TRBV7-8 to TRBJ2-1; TRBD2 lines up with 12 middle nucleotides. This TCR derives from a female donor in good health, enrolled as a control in a pregnancy study. In nucleotide form, the sequence is TGTGCCAGCGGACTAGCGGGGCACAATGAGCAGTTCTTC. It encodes CASGLAGHNEQFF.